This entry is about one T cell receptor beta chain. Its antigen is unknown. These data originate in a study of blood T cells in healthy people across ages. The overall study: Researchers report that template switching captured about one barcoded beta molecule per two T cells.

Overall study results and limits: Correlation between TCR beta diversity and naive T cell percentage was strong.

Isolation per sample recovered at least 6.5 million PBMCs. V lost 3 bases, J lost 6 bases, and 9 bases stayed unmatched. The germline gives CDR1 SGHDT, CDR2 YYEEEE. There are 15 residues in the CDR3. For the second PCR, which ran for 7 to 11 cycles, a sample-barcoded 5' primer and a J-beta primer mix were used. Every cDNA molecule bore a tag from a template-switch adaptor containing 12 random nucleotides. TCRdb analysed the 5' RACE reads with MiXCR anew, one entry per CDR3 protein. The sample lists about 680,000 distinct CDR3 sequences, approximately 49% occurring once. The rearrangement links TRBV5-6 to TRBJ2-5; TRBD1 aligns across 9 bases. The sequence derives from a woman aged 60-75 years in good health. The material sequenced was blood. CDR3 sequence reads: CASSYRQGGRKTQYF. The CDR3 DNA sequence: TGTGCCAGCAGCTACAGACAGGGGGGACGAAAGACCCAGTACTTC.